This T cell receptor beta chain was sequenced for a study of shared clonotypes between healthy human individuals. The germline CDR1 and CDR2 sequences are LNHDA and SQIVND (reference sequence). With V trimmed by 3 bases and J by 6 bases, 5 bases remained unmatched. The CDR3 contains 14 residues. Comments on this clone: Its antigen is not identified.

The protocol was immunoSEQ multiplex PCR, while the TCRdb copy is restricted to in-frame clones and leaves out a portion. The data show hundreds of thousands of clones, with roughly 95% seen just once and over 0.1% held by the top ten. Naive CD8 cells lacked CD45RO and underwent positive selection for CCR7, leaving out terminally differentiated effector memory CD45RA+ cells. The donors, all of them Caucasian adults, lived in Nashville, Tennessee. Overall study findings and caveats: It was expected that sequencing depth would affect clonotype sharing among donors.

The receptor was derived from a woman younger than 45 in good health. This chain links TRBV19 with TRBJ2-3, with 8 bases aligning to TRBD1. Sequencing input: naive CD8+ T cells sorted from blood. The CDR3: CASSIPDRADTQYF. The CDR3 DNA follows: TGTGCCAGTAGTATTCCGGACAGGGCGGATACGCAGTATTTT.